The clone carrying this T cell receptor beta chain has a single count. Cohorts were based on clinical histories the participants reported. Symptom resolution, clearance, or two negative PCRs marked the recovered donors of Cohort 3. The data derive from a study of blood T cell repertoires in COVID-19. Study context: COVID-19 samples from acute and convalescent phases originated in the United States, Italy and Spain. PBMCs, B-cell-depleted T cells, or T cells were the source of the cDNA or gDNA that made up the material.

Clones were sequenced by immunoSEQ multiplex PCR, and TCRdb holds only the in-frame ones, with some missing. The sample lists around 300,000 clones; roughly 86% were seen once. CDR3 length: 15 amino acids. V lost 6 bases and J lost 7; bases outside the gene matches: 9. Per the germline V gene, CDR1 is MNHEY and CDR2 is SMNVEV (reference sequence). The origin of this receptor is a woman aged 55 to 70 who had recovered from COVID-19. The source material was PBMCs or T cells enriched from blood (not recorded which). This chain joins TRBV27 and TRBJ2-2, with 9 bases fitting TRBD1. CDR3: CASRSYRGRGGELFF. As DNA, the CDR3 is TGTGCCAGCAGAAGCTACAGGGGGCGTGGCGGGGAGCTGTTTTTT.